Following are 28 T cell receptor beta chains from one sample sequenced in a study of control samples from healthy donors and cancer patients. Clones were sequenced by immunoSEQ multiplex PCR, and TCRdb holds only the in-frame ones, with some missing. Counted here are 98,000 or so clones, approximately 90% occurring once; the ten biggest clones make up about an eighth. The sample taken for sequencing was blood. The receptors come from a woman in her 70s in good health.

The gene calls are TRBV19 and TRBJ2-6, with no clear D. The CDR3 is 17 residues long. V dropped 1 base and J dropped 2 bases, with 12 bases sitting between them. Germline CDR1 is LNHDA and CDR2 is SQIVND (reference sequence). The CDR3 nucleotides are TGTGCCAGTAGTATAGGTAGTTCAAAGGCTGGGGCCAACGTCCTGACTTTC. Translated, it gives CASSIGSSKAGANVLTF. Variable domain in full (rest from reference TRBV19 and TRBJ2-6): DGGITQSPKYLFRKEGQNVTLSCEQNLNHDAMYWYRQDPGQGLRLIYYSQIVNDFQKGDIAEGYSVSREKKESFPLTVTSAQKNPTAFYLCASSIGSSKAGANVLTFGAGSRLTVL.

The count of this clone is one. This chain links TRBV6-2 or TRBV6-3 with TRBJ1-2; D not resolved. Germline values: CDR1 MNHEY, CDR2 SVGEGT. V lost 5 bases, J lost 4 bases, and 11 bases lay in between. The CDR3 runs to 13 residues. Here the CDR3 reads CASSNDGVYGYTF. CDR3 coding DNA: TGTGCCAGCAGTAACGACGGAGTCTATGGCTACACCTTC.

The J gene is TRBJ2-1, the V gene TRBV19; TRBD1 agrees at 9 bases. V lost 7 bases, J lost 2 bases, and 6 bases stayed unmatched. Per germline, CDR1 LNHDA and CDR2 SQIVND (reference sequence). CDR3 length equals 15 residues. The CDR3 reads CASTVGQGAYNEQFF. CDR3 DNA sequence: TGTGCCAGTACCGTGGGACAGGGCGCCTACAATGAGCAGTTCTTC. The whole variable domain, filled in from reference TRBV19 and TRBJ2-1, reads DGGITQSPKYLFRKEGQNVTLSCEQNLNHDAMYWYRQDPGQGLRLIYYSQIVNDFQKGDIAEGYSVSREKKESFPLTVTSAQKNPTAFYLCASTVGQGAYNEQFFGPGTRLTVL.

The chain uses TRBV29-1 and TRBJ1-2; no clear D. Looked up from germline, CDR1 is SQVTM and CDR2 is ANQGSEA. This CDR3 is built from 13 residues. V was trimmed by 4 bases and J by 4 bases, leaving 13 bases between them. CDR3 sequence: CSVAGGIGYGYTF. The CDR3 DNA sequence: TGCAGCGTTGCCGGTGGGATCGGCTATGGCTACACCTTC. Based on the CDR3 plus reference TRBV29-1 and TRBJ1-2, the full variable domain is SAVISQKPSRDICQRGTSLTIQCQVDSQVTMMFWYRQQPGQSLTLIATANQGSEATYESGFVIDKFPISRPNLTFSTLTVSNMSPEDSSIYLCSVAGGIGYGYTFGSGTRLTVV.

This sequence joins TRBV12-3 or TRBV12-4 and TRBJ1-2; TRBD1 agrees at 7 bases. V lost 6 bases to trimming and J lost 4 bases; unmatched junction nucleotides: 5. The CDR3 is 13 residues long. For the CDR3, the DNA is TGTGCCAGCAGCCGAGACAGGGTCTATGGCTACACCTTC. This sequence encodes CASSRDRVYGYTF.

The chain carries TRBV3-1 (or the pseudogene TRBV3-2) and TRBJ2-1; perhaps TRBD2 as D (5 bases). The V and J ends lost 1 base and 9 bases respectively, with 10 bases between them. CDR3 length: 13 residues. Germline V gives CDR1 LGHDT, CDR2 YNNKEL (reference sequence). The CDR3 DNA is TGTGCCAGCAGCCAAGGACTACTTGGTGAGCAGTTCTTC. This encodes CASSQGLLGEQFF.

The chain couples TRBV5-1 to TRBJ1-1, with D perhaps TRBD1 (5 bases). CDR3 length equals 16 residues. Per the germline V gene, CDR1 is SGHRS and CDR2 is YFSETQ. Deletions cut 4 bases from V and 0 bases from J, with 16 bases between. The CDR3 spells CASSAPPGTVNTEAFF. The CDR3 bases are TGCGCCAGCAGCGCGCCACCCGGGACCGTGAACACTGAAGCTTTCTTT.

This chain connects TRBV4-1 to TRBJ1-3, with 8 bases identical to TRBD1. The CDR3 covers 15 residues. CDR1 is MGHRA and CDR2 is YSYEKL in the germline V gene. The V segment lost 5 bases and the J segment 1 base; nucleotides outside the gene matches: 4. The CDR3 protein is CASSVQGESGNTIYF. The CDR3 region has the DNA TGCGCCAGCAGCGTACAGGGGGAGTCTGGAAACACCATATATTTT.

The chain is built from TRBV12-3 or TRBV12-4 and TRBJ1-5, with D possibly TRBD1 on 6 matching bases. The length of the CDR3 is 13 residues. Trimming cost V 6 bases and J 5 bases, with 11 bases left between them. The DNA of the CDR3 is TGTGCCAGCAGGCCGGACAGAGATCAGCCCCAGCATTTT. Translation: CASRPDRDQPQHF.

The chain's CDR3 is CASSVASGREAFF. The CDR3 DNA sequence: TGTGCCAGCAGCGTAGCTAGTGGCCGTGAAGCTTTCTTT. The chain is built from TRBV9 and TRBJ1-1, with D unclear. The germline V gene has CDR1 SGDLS and CDR2 YYNGEE. V dropped 0 bases and J dropped 7 bases, with 10 bases sitting between them. The CDR3 length is 13 residues.

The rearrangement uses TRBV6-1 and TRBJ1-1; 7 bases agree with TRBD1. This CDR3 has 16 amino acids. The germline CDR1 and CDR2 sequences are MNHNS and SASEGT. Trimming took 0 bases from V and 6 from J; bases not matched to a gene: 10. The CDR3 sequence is CASSEASHRGWSEAFF. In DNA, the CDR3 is TGTGCCAGCAGTGAAGCGTCTCACAGGGGATGGTCTGAAGCTTTCTTT.

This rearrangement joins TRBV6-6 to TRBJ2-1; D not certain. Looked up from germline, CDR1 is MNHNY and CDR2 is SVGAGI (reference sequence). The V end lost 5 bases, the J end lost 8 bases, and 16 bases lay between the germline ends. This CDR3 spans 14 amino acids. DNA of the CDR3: TGTGCCAGCAGTGACCCTGTAGAGTTAGATGAGCAGTTCTTC. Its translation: CASSDPVELDEQFF.

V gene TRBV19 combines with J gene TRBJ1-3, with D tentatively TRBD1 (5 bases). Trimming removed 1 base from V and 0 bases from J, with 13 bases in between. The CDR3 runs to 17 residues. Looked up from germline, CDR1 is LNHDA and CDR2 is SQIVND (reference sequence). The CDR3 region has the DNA TGTGCCAGTAGTATAGCTTCGTGGACAACCTCTGGAAACACCATATATTTT. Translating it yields CASSIASWTTSGNTIYF.

CDR3 coding DNA: TGCGCCAGCAGCTTGATTGGGGGGCTGGACACCGGGGAGCTGTTTTTT. It codes for CASSLIGGLDTGELFF. The chain uses TRBV5-1 and TRBJ2-2; D assignment may be TRBD1 or TRBD2 (6 bases each). Trimming cost V 1 base and J 3 bases, with 13 bases left between them. In germline, CDR1 is SGHRS, CDR2 YFSETQ. The CDR3 consists of 16 residues.

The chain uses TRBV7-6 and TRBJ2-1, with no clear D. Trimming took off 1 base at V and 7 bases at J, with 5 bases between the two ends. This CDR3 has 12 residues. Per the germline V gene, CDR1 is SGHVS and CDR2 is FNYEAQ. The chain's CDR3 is CASSLVGNEQFF. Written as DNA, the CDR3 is TGTGCCAGCAGCTTAGTTGGAAATGAGCAGTTCTTC.

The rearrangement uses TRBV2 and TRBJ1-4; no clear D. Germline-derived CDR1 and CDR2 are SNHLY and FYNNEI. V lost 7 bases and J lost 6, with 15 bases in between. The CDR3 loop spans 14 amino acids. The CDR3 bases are TGTGCCAGCACGGAAGACTCCGGGTATGAAAAACTGTTTTTT. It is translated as CASTEDSGYEKLFF.

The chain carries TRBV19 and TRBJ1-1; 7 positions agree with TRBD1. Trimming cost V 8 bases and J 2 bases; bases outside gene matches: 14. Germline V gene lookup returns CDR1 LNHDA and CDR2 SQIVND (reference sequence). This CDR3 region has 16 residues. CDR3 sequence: CASRGLQGQGNTEAFF. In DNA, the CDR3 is TGTGCCAGTCGAGGGTTACAGGGGCAGGGAAACACTGAAGCTTTCTTT.

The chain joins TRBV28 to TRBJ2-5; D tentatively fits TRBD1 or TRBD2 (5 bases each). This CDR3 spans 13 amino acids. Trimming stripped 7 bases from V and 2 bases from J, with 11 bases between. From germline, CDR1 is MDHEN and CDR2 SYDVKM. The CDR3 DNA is TGTGCCAGCAAATCAGGGAGTCAAGAGACCCAGTACTTC. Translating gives CASKSGSQETQYF.

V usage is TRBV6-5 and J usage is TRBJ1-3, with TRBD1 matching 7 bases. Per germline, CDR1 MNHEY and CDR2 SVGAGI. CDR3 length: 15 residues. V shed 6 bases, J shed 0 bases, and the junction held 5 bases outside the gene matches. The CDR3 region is CASRRDSLSGNTIYF. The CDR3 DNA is TGTGCCAGCAGAAGGGACAGCCTCTCTGGAAACACCATATATTTT.

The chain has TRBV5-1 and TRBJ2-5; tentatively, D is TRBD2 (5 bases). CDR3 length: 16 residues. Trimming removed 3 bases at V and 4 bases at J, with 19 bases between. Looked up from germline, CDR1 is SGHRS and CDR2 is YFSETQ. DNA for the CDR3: TGCGCCAGCAGCTGGGCTGTAGGAGGCTCCAGAGAGACCCAGTACTTC. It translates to CASSWAVGGSRETQYF.

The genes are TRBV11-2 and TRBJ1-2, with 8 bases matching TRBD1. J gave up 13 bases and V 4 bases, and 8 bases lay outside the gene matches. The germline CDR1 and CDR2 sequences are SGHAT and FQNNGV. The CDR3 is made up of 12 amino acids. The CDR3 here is CASSSEGDRFTF. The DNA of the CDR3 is TGTGCCAGCAGCTCCGAGGGGGACAGGTTCACCTTC.

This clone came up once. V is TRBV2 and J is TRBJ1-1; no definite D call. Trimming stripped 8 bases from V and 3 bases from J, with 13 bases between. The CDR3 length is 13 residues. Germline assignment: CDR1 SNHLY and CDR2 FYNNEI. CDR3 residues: CASGTWLDTEAFF. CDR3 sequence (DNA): TGTGCCAGCGGAACGTGGTTGGACACTGAAGCTTTCTTT.

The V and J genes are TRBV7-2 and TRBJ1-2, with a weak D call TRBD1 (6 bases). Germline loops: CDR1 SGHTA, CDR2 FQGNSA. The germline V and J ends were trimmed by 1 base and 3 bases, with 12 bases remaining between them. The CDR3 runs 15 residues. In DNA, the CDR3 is TGTGCCAGCAGCTTAGGGGGGGCAGGGGACTATGGCTACACCTTC. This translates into CASSLGGAGDYGYTF.

The CDR3 DNA follows: TGTGCCAGCAGCCAAGATCCCCCAGGGGGCACTGAAGCTTTCTTT. Its protein product is CASSQDPPGGTEAFF. The chain has TRBV3-1 (or the pseudogene TRBV3-2) and TRBJ1-1; 7 nucleotides align to TRBD1. V lost 0 bases, J lost 4 bases, and 5 bases stayed unmatched. The CDR3 consists of 15 residues. Germline V CDR1 and CDR2: LGHDT, YNNKEL (reference sequence).

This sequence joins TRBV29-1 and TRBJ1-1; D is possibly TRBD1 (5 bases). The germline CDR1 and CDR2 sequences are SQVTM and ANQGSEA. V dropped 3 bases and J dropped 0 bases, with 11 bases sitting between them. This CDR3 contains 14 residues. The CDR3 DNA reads TGCAGCGTTGACGTCACGGGGCTGAACACTGAAGCTTTCTTT. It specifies CSVDVTGLNTEAFF. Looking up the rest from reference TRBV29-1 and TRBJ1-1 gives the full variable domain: SAVISQKPSRDICQRGTSLTIQCQVDSQVTMMFWYRQQPGQSLTLIATANQGSEATYESGFVIDKFPISRPNLTFSTLTVSNMSPEDSSIYLCSVDVTGLNTEAFFGQGTRLTVV.

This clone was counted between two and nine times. CDR3 in amino acids: CASSPRTGGEGEQYF. The DNA for the CDR3 is TGCGCCAGCAGCCCCAGGACAGGGGGCGAGGGTGAGCAGTACTTC. The chain recombines TRBV5-1 with TRBJ2-5; TRBD1 agrees at 11 bases. Looked up from germline, CDR1 is SGHRS and CDR2 is YFSETQ. This CDR3 is built from 15 residues. V lost 4 bases to trimming and J lost 11 bases; unmatched junction nucleotides: 13.

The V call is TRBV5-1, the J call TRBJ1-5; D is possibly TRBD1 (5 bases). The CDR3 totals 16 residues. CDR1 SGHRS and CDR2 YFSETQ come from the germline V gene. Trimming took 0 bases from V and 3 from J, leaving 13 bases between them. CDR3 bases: TGCGCCAGCAGCTTGGAGAGCGGGGGATTCAATCAGCCCCAGCATTTT. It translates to CASSLESGGFNQPQHF.

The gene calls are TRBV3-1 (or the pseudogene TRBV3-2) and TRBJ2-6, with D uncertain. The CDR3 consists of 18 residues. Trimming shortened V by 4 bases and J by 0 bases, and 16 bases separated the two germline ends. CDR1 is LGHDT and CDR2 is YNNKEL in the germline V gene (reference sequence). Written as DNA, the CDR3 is TGTGCCAGCAGCCTTCGGACCTTCTTCGTCTCTGGGGCCAACGTCCTGACTTTC. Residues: CASSLRTFFVSGANVLTF.